This TCR beta chain was sequenced during a study of cytomegalovirus exposure and HLA in healthy donors. The PCR was carried out with 60 Vbeta primers and 13 Jbeta primers. Measured with immunoSEQ multiplex PCR; TCRdb has only the in-frame clones, and not every one. The sample data list fewer than 85,000 clones. This CDR3 comprises 15 residues. The V gene's germline CDR1 is LNHDA and CDR2 SQIVND (reference sequence). V was trimmed by 3 bases and J by 2 bases, leaving 12 bases between them. The chain links TRBV19 to TRBJ2-3; D is possibly TRBD2 (6 bases). The clonotype originates from a woman aged 40 to 55 in good health and CMV-seropositive. Sequencing was carried out using PBMCs. CDR3 loop: CASSIPAGSTDTQYF. Written as DNA, the CDR3 is TGTGCCAGTAGTATCCCCGCGGGATCCACAGATACGCAGTATTTT.